The clone carrying this TCR beta chain was counted many times. One entry per CDR3 protein, called by TCRdb with MiXCR from the 5' RACE reads. Seen here are 55,000 to 75,000 distinct CDR3 sequences, 9% to 15% observed once, and the top ten hold 3.9%. CDR1 and CDR2 from the germline V gene are GTSNPN and SVGIG (reference sequence). CDR3 length equals 14 residues. V was trimmed by 3 bases and J by 2 bases, leaving 14 bases between them. The data stem from a study of early T cells in non-severe SARS-CoV-2 infection. Overall study context: Chains were unpaired, as sequencing was done on bulk RNA from unsorted whole blood.

The sample comprised whole blood. This chain joins TRBV30 and TRBJ2-7; TRBD2 might be the D (6 bases). This sequence was found in an adult who was a healthcare worker with PCR-confirmed SARS-CoV-2 infection or an uninfected control (not recorded which). CDR3 amino acids: CAWRNAGPPYEQYF. The CDR3 DNA reads TGTGCCTGGAGGAATGCGGGACCCCCCTACGAGCAGTACTTC. Looking up the rest from reference TRBV30 and TRBJ2-7 gives the full variable domain: SQTIHQWPATLVQPVGSPLSLECTVEGTSNPNLYWYRQAAGRGLQLLFYSVGIGQISSEVPQNLSASRPQDRQFILSSKKLLLSDSGFYLCAWRNAGPPYEQYFGPGTRLTVT.